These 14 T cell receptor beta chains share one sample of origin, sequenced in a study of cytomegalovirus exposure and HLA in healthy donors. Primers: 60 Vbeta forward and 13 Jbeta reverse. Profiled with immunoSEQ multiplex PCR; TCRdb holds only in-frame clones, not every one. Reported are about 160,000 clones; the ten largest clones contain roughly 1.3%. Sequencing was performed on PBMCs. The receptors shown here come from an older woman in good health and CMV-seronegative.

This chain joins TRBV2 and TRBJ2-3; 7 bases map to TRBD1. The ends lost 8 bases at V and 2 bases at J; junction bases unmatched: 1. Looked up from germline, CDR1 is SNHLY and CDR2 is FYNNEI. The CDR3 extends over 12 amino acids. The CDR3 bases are TGTGCCAGCGACAGGGACACAGATACGCAGTATTTT. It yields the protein CASDRDTDTQYF.

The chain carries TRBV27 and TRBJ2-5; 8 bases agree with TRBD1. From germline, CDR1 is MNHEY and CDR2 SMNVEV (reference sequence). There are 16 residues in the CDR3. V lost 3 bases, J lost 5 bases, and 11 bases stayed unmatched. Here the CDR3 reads CASSFFGQGAGETQYF. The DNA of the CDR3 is TGTGCCAGCAGTTTCTTCGGGCAGGGGGCGGGTGAGACCCAGTACTTC.

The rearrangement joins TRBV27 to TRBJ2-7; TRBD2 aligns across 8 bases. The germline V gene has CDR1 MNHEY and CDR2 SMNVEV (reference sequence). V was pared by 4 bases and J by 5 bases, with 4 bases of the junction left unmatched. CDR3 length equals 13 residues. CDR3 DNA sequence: TGTGCCAGCAGTTGGACTAGCATCCACGAGCAGTACTTC. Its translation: CASSWTSIHEQYF.

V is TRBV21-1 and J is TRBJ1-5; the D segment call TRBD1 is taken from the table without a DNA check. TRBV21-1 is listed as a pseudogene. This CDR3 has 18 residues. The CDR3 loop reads CATNITSGGVYSNQPQHF. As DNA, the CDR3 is TGTGCCACGAATATTACTTCAGGGGGAGTCTATAGCAATCAGCCCCAGCATTTT.

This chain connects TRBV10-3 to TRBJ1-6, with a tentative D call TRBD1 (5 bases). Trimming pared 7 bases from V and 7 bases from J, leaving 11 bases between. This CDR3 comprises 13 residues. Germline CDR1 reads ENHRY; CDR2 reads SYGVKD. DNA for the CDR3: TGTGCCATCAACCAGGGCGACAATTCACCCCTCCACTTT. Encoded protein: CAINQGDNSPLHF.

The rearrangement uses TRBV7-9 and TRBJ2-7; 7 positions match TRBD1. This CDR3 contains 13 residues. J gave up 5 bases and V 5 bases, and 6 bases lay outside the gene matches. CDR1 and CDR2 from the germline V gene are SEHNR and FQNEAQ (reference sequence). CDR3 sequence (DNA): TGTGCCAGCAGCACCGGGACAGTTAACGAGCAGTACTTC. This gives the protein CASSTGTVNEQYF.

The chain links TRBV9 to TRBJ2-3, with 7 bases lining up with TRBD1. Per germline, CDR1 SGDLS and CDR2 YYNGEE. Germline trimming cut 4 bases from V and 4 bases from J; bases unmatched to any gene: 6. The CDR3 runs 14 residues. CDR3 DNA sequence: TGTGCCAGCAGCACTTCTCAGGGGGCAGATACGCAGTATTTT. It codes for CASSTSQGADTQYF.

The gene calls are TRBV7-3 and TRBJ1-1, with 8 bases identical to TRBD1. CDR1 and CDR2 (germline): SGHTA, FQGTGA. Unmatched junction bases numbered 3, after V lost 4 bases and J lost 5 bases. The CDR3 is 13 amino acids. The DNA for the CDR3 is TGTGCCAGCAGCTCAGGGGGCTTAACTGAAGCTTTCTTT. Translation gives CASSSGGLTEAFF.

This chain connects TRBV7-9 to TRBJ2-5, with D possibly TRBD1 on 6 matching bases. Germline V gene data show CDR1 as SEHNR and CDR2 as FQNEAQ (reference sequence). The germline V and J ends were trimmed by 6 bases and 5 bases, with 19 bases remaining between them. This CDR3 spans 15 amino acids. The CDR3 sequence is CASSPTGTTRETQYF. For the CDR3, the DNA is TGTGCCAGCAGTCCTACCGGGACAACGCGGGAGACCCAGTACTTC.

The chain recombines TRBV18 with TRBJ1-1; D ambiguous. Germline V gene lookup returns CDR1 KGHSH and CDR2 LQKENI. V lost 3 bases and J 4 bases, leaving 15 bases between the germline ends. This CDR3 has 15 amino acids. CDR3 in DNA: TGTGCCAGCTCACCGCCTTCGAGGTCGTTCACTGAAGCTTTCTTT. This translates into CASSPPSRSFTEAFF.

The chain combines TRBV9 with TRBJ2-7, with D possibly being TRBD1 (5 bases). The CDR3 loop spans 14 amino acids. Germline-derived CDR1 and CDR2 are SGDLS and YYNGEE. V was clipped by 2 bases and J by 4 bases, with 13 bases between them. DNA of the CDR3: TGTGCCAGCAGCGTCAGAGCAGGGCGGTACGAGCAGTACTTC. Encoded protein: CASSVRAGRYEQYF.

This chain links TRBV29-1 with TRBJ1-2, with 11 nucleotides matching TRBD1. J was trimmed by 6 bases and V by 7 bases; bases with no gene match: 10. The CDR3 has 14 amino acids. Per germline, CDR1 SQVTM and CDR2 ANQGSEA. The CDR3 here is CSALDRGRGDGYTF. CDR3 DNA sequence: TGCAGCGCCCTGGACAGGGGGCGAGGGGATGGCTACACCTTC.

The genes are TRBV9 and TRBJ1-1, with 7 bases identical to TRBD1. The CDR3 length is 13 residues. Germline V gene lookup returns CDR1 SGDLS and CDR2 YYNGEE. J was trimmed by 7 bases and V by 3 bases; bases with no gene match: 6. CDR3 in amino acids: CASSEGTELEAFF. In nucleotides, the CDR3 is TGTGCCAGCAGCGAAGGGACAGAGCTTGAAGCTTTCTTT.

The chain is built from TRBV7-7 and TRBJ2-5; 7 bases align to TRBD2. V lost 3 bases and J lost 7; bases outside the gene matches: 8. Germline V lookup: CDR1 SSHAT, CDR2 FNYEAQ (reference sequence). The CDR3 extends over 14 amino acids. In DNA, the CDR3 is TGTGCCAGCAGCTTGGACTCCCCGGGGGGGACCCAGTACTTC. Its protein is CASSLDSPGGTQYF.